This TCR beta chain was recovered during a study of blood T cell repertoires in COVID-19. The CDR3 runs 15 residues. In the original workflow: Amplification of reference gene primers provided the estimated nucleated cell counts. Assay used: immunoSEQ multiplex PCR; TCRdb lists only in-frame clones, some missing. V, J and clone size are taken as reported in that table, and D and trimming were inferred from the DNA itself. The sample yields 18,000 or so clones, approximately 80% seen once. The sample comprised peripheral blood. The chain joins TRBV21-1 to TRBJ2-2; TRBD2, as called in the table, went unchecked against the DNA. TRBV21-1 is a pseudogene. This sequence originates from a man between 65 and 85 years old with COVID-19, enrolled during active disease. CDR3 sequence reads: CASSSRGLVTGELFF. Here the CDR3 DNA reads TGTGCCAGCAGCTCAAGGGGACTAGTTACCGGGGAGCTGTTTTTT.